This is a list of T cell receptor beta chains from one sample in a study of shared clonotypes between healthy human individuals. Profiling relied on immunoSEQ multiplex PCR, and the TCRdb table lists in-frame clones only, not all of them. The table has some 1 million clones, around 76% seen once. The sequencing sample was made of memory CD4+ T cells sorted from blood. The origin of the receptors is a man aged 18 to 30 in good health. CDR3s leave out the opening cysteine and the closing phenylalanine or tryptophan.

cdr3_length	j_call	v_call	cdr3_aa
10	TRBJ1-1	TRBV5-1	ASSLLGTEAF
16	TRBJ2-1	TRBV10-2	ASSDLAAGAPQNWEQF
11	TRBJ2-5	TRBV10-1	ASSGTDQETQY
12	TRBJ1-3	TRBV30	AWSPGRAGNTIY
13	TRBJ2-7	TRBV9	ASSPGQGATYEQY
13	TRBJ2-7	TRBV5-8	ASSRLAPSSYEQY
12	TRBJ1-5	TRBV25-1	ASRYTDSNQPQH
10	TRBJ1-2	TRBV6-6	ASSKQGYGYT
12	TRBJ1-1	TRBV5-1	ASSIQQEGTEAF
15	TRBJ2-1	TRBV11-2	ASRRSRDSNAYNEQF
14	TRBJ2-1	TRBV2	ASRLSWDRGNDEQF
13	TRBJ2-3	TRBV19	ASSIEGGRTDTQY
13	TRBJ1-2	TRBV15	ATSREGTAFYGYT
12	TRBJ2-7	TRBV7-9	ASTPDGGLYEQY
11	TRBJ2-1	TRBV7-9	ASSLGGGNEQF
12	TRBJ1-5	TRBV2	ASTSAGGNQPQH